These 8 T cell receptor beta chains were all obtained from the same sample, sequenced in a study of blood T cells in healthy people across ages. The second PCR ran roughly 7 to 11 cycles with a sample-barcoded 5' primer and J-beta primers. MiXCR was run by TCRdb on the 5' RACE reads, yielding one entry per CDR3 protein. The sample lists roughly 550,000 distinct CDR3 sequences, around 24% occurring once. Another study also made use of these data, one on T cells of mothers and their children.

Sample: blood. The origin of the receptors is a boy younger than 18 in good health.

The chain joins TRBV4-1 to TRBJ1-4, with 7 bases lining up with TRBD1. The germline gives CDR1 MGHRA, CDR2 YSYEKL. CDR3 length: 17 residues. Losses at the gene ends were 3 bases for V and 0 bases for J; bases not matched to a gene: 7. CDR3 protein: CASSHLAGTATNEKLFF. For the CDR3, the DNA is TGCGCCAGCAGCCACTTAGCCGGGACAGCAACTAATGAAAAACTGTTTTTT.

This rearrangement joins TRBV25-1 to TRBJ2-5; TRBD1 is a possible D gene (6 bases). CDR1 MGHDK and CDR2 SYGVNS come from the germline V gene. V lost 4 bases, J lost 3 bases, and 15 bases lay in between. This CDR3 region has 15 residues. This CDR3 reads CASSGGEGVKETQYF. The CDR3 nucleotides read TGTGCCAGCAGTGGGGGCGAGGGGGTCAAAGAGACCCAGTACTTC.

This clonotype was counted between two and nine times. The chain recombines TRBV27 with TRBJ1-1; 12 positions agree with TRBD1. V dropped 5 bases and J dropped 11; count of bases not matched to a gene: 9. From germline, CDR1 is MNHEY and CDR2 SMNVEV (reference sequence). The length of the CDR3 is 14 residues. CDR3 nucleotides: TGTGCCAGCAGTACCTATCGGGACAGGGGGCGGGCTTTCTTT. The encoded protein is CASSTYRDRGRAFF.

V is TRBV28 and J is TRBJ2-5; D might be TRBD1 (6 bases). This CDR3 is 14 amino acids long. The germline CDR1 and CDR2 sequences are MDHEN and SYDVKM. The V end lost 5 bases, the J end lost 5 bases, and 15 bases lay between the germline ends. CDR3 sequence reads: CASSPSRGDETQYF. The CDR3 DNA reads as TGTGCCAGCAGTCCAAGCAGGGGAGACGAGACCCAGTACTTC.

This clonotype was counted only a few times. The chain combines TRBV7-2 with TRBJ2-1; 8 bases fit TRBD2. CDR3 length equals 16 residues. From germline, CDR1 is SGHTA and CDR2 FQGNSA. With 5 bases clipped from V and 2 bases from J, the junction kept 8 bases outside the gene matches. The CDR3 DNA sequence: TGTGCCAGCAGCCCCATCGGGGGGGCCACCTACAATGAGCAGTTCTTC. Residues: CASSPIGGATYNEQFF.

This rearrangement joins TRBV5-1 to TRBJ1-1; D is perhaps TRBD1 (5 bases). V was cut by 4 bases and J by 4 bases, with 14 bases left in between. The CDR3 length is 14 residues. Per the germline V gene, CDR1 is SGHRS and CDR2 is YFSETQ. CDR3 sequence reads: CASSLKRGGTEAFF. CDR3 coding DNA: TGCGCCAGCAGCCTCAAGCGGGGGGGCACTGAAGCTTTCTTT.

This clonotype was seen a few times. CDR3 protein: CATSREALGFRVTEAFF. CDR3 nucleotide sequence: TGTGCCACCAGCAGAGAGGCATTAGGGTTCCGCGTCACTGAAGCTTTCTTT. This rearrangement joins TRBV15 to TRBJ1-1; D is unresolved. The CDR3 sequence is 17 residues long. CDR1 is LNHNV, CDR2 YYDKDF, per germline (reference sequence). Trimming pared 0 bases from V and 4 bases from J, leaving 18 bases between.

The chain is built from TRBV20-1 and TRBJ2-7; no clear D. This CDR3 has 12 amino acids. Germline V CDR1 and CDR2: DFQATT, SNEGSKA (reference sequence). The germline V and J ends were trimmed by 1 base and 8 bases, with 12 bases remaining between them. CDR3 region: CSARGQDYKQYF. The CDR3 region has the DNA TGCAGTGCTAGAGGTCAGGATTATAAGCAGTACTTC.